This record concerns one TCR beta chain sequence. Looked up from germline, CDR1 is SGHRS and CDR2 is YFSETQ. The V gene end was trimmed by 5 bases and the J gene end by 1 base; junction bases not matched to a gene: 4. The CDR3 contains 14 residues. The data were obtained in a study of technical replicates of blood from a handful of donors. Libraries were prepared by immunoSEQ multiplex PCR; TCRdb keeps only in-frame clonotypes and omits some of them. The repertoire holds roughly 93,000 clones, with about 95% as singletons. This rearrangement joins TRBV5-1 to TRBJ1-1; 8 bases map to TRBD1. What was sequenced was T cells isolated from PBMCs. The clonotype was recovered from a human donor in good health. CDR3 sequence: CASRAGTGNTEAFF. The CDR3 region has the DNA TGCGCCAGCAGGGCCGGGACAGGGAACACTGAAGCTTTCTTT.